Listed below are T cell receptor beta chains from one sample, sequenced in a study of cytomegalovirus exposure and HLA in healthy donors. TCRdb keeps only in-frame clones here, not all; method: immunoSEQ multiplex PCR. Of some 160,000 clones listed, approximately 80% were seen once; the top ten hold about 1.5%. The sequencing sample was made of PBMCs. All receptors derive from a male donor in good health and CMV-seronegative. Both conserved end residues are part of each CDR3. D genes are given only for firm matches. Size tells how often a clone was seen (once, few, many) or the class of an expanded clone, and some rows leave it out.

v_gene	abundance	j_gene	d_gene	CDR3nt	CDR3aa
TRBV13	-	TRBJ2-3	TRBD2	TGTGCCAGCAGCCAACGCGGGACTAGCGGGGGGGCAGATACGCAGTATTTT	CASSQRGTSGGADTQYF
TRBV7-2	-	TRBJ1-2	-	TGTGCCAGCAGCTTAGTCCCCCGGGGGAACTATGGCTACACCTTC	CASSLVPRGNYGYTF
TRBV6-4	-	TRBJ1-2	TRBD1	TGTGCCAGCAGTGACCCCGGCCGGACAGGGGGCTTTAACTATGGCTACACCTTC	CASSDPGRTGGFNYGYTF
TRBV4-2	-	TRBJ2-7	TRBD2	TGTGCCAGCAGCCAAGATGGGGAAAGCGGGAGGGCCCAATACGAGCAGTACTTC	CASSQDGESGRAQYEQYF
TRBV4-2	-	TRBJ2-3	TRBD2	TGTGCCAGCAGCCAAGATTCGAGCGGGGGGACCACAGATACGCAGTATTTT	CASSQDSSGGTTDTQYF
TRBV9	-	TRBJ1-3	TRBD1	TGTGCCAGCAGCACGACAGGGACTGGAAACACCATATATTTT	CASSTTGTGNTIYF
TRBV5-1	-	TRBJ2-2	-	TGCGCCAGCAGCTTAGAGGGGAGGACCTCCGGGGAGCTGTTTTTT	CASSLEGRTSGELFF
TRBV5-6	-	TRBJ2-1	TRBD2	TGTGCCAGCAGCTTGGCGGGGCGGCGGGGGAATGAGCAGTTCTTC	CASSLAGRRGNEQFF
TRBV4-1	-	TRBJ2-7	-	TGCGCCAGCAGCCACCGGACTGACTACGAGCAGTACTTC	CASSHRTDYEQYF
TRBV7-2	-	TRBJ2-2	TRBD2	TGTGCCAGCAACTCCCGGGGGGGGACCGGGGAGCTGTTTTTT	CASNSRGGTGELFF
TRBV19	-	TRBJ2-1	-	TGTGCCAGTAGTATTGGTCAGGCGTACAATGAGCAGTTCTTC	CASSIGQAYNEQFF
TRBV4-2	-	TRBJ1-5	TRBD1	TGTGCCAGCAGCCAAGAAGGGGGACAGGGCTCACAGCCCCAGCATTTT	CASSQEGGQGSQPQHF
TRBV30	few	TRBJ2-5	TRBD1	TGTGCCTGGAGCCCAGGGGGATTGGAGACCCAGTACTTC	CAWSPGGLETQYF
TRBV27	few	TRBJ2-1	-	TGTGCCAGCAGTCCCGGGACTCTGGGAAATGACAATGAGCAGTTCTTC	CASSPGTLGNDNEQFF
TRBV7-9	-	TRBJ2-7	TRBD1	TGTGCCAGCAGCCCCCAGGACAGGGGAGGCTACGAGCAGTACTTC	CASSPQDRGGYEQYF
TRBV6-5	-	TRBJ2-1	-	TGTGCCAGCAGCTTAACAGGGTACAATGAGCAGTTCTTC	CASSLTGYNEQFF
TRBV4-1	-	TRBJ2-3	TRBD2	TGCGCCAGCAGCCAAGGACTAGCGGGCTCACTCACAGATACGCAGTATTTT	CASSQGLAGSLTDTQYF
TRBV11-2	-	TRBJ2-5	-	TGTGCCAGCAGCTTAGACAGGGGTAGTGAGACCCAGTACTTC	CASSLDRGSETQYF
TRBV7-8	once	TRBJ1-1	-	TGTGCCAGCAGCTTAGACAGGGTAGGAAGTACTGAAGCTTTCTTT	CASSLDRVGSTEAFF
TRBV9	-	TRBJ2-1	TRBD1	TGTGCCAGCAGCGTAGTAGGACAGGGGGCGACGAATGAGCAGTTCTTC	CASSVVGQGATNEQFF
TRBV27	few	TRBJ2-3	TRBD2	TGTGCCAGCAGTCTACTTCAGCGGGAGATAACGGCAGATACGCAGTATTTT	CASSLLQREITADTQYF
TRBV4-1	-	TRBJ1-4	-	TGCGCCAGCAGCCAAGTTAATAATGAAAAACTGTTTTTT	CASSQVNNEKLFF
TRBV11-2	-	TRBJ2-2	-	TGTGCCAGCAGCGCCGCGCAACCGAACACCGGGGAGCTGTTTTTT	CASSAAQPNTGELFF
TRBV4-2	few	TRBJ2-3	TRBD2	TGTGCCAGCAGCCAAGGACTAGCGGGGGGGGCAGATACGCAGTATTTT	CASSQGLAGGADTQYF
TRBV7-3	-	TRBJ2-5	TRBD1	TGTGCCAGCAGCCCCTATGGGACAGTTCAAGAGACCCAGTACTTC	CASSPYGTVQETQYF
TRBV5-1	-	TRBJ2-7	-	TGCGCCAGCAGCCGTCAACCTACGGCCTACGAGCAGTACTTC	CASSRQPTAYEQYF
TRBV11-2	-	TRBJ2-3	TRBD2	TGTGCCAGCAGCCCCACGGGGGGGCCTACGCAGTATTTT	CASSPTGGPTQYF
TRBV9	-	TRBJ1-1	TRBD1	TGTGCCAGCAGCAAACAGGGGGCGCCGGACACTGAAGCTTTCTTT	CASSKQGAPDTEAFF
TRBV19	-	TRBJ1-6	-	TGTGCCAGTAGTATCTTAGGCAGAGAGGCACCCCTCCACTTT	CASSILGREAPLHF
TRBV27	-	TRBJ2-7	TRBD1	TGTGCCAGCAGTAAAATACCGACAGGGGGTGGCGAGCAGTACTTC	CASSKIPTGGGEQYF
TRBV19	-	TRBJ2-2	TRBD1	TGTGCCAGTTCCCTTACAGGGGTGTATACCGGGGAGCTGTTTTTT	CASSLTGVYTGELFF
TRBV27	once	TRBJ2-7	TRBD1	TGTGCCAGCAGTTTGTACCCGGGACAGGGGTTTAACGAGCAGTACTTC	CASSLYPGQGFNEQYF
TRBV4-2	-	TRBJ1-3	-	TGTGCCAGCAGCCAAGATCCGGCAGGGTCGAACACCATATATTTT	CASSQDPAGSNTIYF
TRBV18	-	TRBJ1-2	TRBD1	TGTGCCAGCTCAGGGGACAGCGCCTATGGCTACACCTTC	CASSGDSAYGYTF
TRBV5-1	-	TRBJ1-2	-	TGCGCCAGCAGCTTGGCCAGGGCAGAGAGCTATGGCTACACCTTC	CASSLARAESYGYTF
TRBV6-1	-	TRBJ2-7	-	TGTGCCAGCAGTCTCGACAGAGGATACGAGCAGTACTTC	CASSLDRGYEQYF
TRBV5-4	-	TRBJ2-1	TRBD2	TGTGCCAGCAGCTTGTGGCTAGCGGGAGGTCTACAGGCTGAGCAGTTCTTC	CASSLWLAGGLQAEQFF
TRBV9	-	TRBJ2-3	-	TGTGCCAGCAGTGGGGGGGCGGGAGGCACAGATACGCAGTATTTT	CASSGGAGGTDTQYF
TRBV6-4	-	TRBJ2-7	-	TGTGCCAGCAGTGGATCGGGACAGCGGGACGAGCAGTACTTC	CASSGSGQRDEQYF
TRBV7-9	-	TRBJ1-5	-	TGTTCCAGCAGCTCTAATAATCAGCCCCAGCATTTT	CSSSSNNQPQHF